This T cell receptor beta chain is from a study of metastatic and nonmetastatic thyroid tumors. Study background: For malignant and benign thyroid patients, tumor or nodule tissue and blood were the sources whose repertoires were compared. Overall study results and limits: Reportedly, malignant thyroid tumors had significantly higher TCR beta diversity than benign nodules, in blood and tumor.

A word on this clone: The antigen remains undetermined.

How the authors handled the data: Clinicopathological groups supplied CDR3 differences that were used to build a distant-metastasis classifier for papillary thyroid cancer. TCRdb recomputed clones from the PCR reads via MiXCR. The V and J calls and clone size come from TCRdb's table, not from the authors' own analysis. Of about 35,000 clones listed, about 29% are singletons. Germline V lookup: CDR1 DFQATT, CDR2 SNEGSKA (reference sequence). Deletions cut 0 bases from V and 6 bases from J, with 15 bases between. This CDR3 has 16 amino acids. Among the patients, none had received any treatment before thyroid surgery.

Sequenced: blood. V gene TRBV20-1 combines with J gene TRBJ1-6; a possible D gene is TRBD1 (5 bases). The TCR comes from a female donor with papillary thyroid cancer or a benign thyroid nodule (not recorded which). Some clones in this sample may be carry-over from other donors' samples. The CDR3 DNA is TGCAGTGCTAGAGATCTAAGGGGTTATAGTAATTCACCCCTCCACTTT. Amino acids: CSARDLRGYSNSPLHF.